The next 25 T cell receptor beta chains were all read from a single sample in a study of tissue T cells after allogeneic stem cell transplantation. Clones were sequenced by immunoSEQ multiplex PCR, and TCRdb holds only the in-frame ones, with some missing. The table shows thousands of clones, with about 47% occurring only once. Sample time point: mouse harvest day 7 after allogeneic transplant. Mouse grafts combined 10^7 T-cell-depleted bone marrow cells with 10^6 splenic CD5+ T cells. The sample was gut tissue. The source is a female BALB/c mouse given C57BL/6 T cells with graft-versus-host disease after an allogeneic hematopoietic cell transplant.

Points on this clone: The listed genes are named as in mouse. The read terminates 1 residue ahead of where the CDR3 ends, so the germline J gene completes it. V usage is TRBV26 and J usage is TRBJ2-7, with D tentatively TRBD1 (6 bases). The CDR3 is made up of 12 amino acids. V was shortened by 4 bases and J by 4 bases, with 8 bases between the two germline ends. Germline CDR1 is KGHPV and CDR2 is FQNQEV (reference sequence). The DNA read from the CDR3 is TGTGCCAGCAGTCCGGGACAATATGAACAGTAC. Amino acids: CASSPGQYEQY. Given in full, the CDR3 is CASSPGQYEQYF.

As regards this clone: Genes here carry mouse names. The read comes to an end 1 residue before the CDR3 does, leaving the germline J gene to fill in the end. The genes are TRBV3 and TRBJ2-5; D is perhaps TRBD1 (6 bases). In germline, CDR1 is SNHLY, CDR2 FYNGKV (reference sequence). The V and J ends lost 0 bases and 4 bases respectively, with 11 bases between them. The CDR3 contains 15 residues. The sequenced CDR3 bases are TGTGCCAGCAGCTTAGCGGCGGGACAAAAAGACACCCAGTAC. Protein: CASSLAAGQKDTQY. The whole CDR3 reads CASSLAAGQKDTQYF.

Points on this clone: Each gene name is a mouse one. The CDR3 extends 1 residue past the end of the read, so its final part is completed from the germline J gene. The V gene is TRBV12-1, the J gene TRBJ2-5; 11 positions agree with TRBD2. This CDR3 comprises 15 residues. The ends lost 0 bases at V and 5 bases at J; junction bases unmatched: 3. CDR1 SGHSN and CDR2 HYEKVE come from the germline V gene. CDR3 bases read: TGTGCCAGCTCTCTCGACTGGGGGGGTGGAGACACCCAGTAC. Its protein product is CASSLDWGGGDTQY. Given in full, the CDR3 is CASSLDWGGGDTQYF.

A few counts support this clone. The genes and germline here are from mouse. Coverage ceases 1 residue before the CDR3 finishes, and the germline J gene fills in the end. V is TRBV13-2 and J is TRBJ1-4; the D is unclear. V was pared by 3 bases and J by 0 bases, with 9 bases between. The CDR3 sequence is 15 residues long. Germline loops: CDR1 NNHNN, CDR2 SYGAGS (reference sequence). Here the CDR3 reads CASGGTGISNERLFF. The CDR3 bases that were read are TGTGCCAGCGGTGGAACGGGAATTTCCAACGAAAGATTATTT.

This clone has a handful of counts. Mouse names are used for the genes. The read ends 1 residue shy of where the CDR3 ends; the end is completed using the germline J gene. V is TRBV13-1 and J is TRBJ1-1; D might be TRBD1 (5 bases). The CDR3 covers 13 residues. From germline, CDR1 is NSHNY and CDR2 SYGAGN. Trimming pared 3 bases from V and 0 bases from J, leaving 6 bases between. CDR3 DNA, as far as it was read: TGTGCCAGCAGTGGGGGGACAAACACAGAAGTCTTC. Protein: CASSGGTNTEVF. The full CDR3 sequence reads CASSGGTNTEVFF.

To note about this clone: Mouse gene names apply. Sequencing ends 1 residue short of the CDR3 end; the germline J gene provides the rest. J is TRBJ2-7 and V is TRBV3; TRBD1 matches at 11 bases. This CDR3 is 14 amino acids long. The germline gives CDR1 SNHLY, CDR2 FYNGKV (reference sequence). Trimming took 4 bases from V and 7 from J; bases not matched to a gene: 6. The CDR3 is CASSSPGQGGEQYF. CDR3 DNA, as far as it was read: TGTGCCAGCAGCTCACCGGGACAGGGGGGGGAACAGTAC.

Comments on this clone: The genes are named according to mouse. The DNA ends 1 residue before the CDR3 does, and the rest of the CDR3 is filled in from the germline J gene. The chain has TRBV15 and TRBJ1-5, with D possibly being TRBD1 (5 bases). With 0 bases removed from V and 9 bases from J, the gap between germline ends came to 6 bases. The germline V gene encodes CDR1 SGHND and CDR2 FRSKSL. There are 12 residues in the CDR3. The CDR3 is CASSLAGGAPLF. The covered CDR3 bases are TGTGCCAGCAGTTTAGCGGGGGGGGCTCCGCTT.

A remark on this clone: The gene symbols are mouse symbols. The read terminates 1 residue ahead of where the CDR3 ends, so the germline J gene completes it. The chain joins TRBV23 to TRBJ2-4. Germline V lookup: CDR1 KGHTA, CDR2 FQNQQP. The CDR3 is 14 residues long. The CDR3 protein is CSSSPWDSQNTLYF. The DNA read from the CDR3 is TGCTCCAGCAGCCCCTGGGACAGTCAAAACACCTTGTAC. Full variable domain (rest looked up from reference TRBV23 and TRBJ2-4): DAAVTQKPRYLIKMKGQEAEMKCIPEKGHTAVFWYQQKQSKELKFLIYFQNQQPLDQIDMVKERFSAVCPSSSLCSLGIRTCEAEDSALYLCSSSPWDSQNTLYFGAGTRLSVL.

This clone was seen a handful of times. Gene names follow the mouse nomenclature. The read ends 1 residue early relative to the CDR3; the germline J gene fills the gap. The chain combines TRBV12-1 with TRBJ2-1, with TRBD2 identical over 14 bases. This CDR3 spans 16 amino acids. Germline values: CDR1 SGHSN, CDR2 HYEKVE. V lost 4 bases and J lost 6; bases outside the gene matches: 7. CDR3 protein: CASSLGLGGRSAEQFF. The CDR3 bases that were read are TGTGCCAGCTCACTGGGACTGGGGGGGCGGAGTGCTGAGCAGTTC.

In regard to this clone: Gene names denote mouse genes. The CDR3 end falls 1 residue outside the read, so it is completed with the germline J gene. The chain carries TRBV26 and TRBJ2-2; 12 bases map to TRBD2. CDR1 is KGHPV, CDR2 FQNQEV, per germline (reference sequence). The length of the CDR3 is 18 residues. The trim removed 1 base at V and 0 bases at J, leaving 3 bases unmatched. The CDR3 loop is CASSLLGLGGPNTGQLYF. CDR3 bases read: TGTGCCAGCAGTCTGTTGGGACTGGGGGGCCCAAACACCGGGCAGCTCTAC.

This clone has just a few counts. Genes and germline are mouse. The read falls 1 residue short of the CDR3 end, and the missing part is taken from the germline J gene. This rearrangement joins TRBV16 to TRBJ1-4, with D hard to call. Germline V CDR1 and CDR2: SGHSA, FRNQAP. The CDR3 is made up of 12 amino acids. The V end was cut by 3 bases, the J end by 4 bases, with 3 bases between. CDR3 DNA (partial): TGTGCAAGCAGCTTGGTCAACGAAAGATTATTT. Translation: CASSLVNERLF. The CDR3 in its entirety is CASSLVNERLFF. The full variable domain, completed using reference TRBV16 and TRBJ1-4, is NAGVIQTPRHKVTGKGQEATLWCEPISGHSAVFWYRQTIVQGLEFLTYFRNQAPIDDSGMPKERFSAQMPNQSHSTLKIQSTQPQDSAVYLCASSLVNERLFFGHGTKLSVL.

As for this clone: Mouse gene names and germline throughout. Sequencing ends 1 residue short of the CDR3 end; the germline J gene provides the rest. The chain couples TRBV1 to TRBJ2-4; D remains unclear. Trimming cost V 4 bases and J 1 base, with 9 bases left between them. Germline values: CDR1 NSQYPW, CDR2 LRSPGD (reference sequence). CDR3 size: 14 residues. CDR3 sequence: CTCSEQGGQNTLYF. The part of the CDR3 DNA that was read is TGCACCTGCAGTGAACAAGGAGGTCAAAACACCTTGTAC.

By sample share, this clone is medium-sized. The gene names given are mouse names. Read data end 1 residue before the CDR3 end; the end is taken from the germline J gene. V and J are TRBV12-1 and TRBJ2-7; TRBD2 might be the D (5 bases). Trimming cost V 4 bases and J 4 bases, with 7 bases left between them. Germline CDR1 reads SGHSN; CDR2 reads HYEKVE. CDR3 length: 11 amino acids. The sequenced CDR3 bases are TGTGCCAGCTCCTCTGGGTATGAACAGTAC. Amino acid sequence: CASSSGYEQY. The full CDR3 protein reads CASSSGYEQYF.

In the case of this clone: Germline and genes: mouse. The CDR3 end falls 1 residue outside the read, so it is completed with the germline J gene. J is TRBJ2-4 and V is TRBV26; D tentatively reads TRBD1 or TRBD2 (5 bases each). V lost 1 base and J 6 bases, leaving 11 bases between the germline ends. This CDR3 contains 14 residues. Germline V gene lookup returns CDR1 KGHPV and CDR2 FQNQEV (reference sequence). CDR3 DNA (partial): TGTGCCAGCAGTCTGTGGGGGAGGAGGAACACCTTGTAC. It translates to CASSLWGRRNTLY. In full, the CDR3 is CASSLWGRRNTLYF.

This clone was seen a few times. The gene names given are mouse names. Read data end 1 residue before the CDR3 end; the end is taken from the germline J gene. The chain joins TRBV13-1 to TRBJ1-3; D not certain. V lost 0 bases and J lost 0, with 4 bases in between. CDR1 is NSHNY, CDR2 SYGAGN, per germline. The CDR3 is 14 amino acids. The DNA read from the CDR3 is TGTGCCAGCAGTGATGAGGGTTCTGGAAATACGCTCTAT. It translates to CASSDEGSGNTLY. The whole CDR3 reads CASSDEGSGNTLYF.

To note about this clone: Mouse germline and gene names are used. Read data end 1 residue before the CDR3 end; the end is taken from the germline J gene. The chain employs TRBV3 and TRBJ2-4; 9 bases match TRBD2. Trimming took 6 bases from V and 2 from J; bases not matched to a gene: 3. Germline CDR1 reads SNHLY; CDR2 reads FYNGKV (reference sequence). The CDR3 extends over 14 amino acids. CDR3 sequence reads: CASRRLGVQNTLYF. The sequenced part of the CDR3 DNA is TGTGCCAGCAGGAGACTGGGGGTTCAAAACACCTTGTAC.

Note on this clone: Gene names refer to mouse genes. The sequenced fragment ends 1 residue before the CDR3 boundary, so the rest is inferred from the germline J gene. The chain employs TRBV12-2 and TRBJ1-2; D is unresolved. Trimming removed 1 base at V and 3 bases at J, with 8 bases between. Germline lookup yields CDR1 SGHLS and CDR2 HYDKME. The CDR3 contains 13 residues. CDR3 protein: CASSLGRDSDYTF. CDR3 DNA, as far as it was read: TGTGCCAGCTCTCTGGGGAGGGACTCCGACTACACC.

On this clone: Mouse gene names apply. The read finishes 1 residue shy of the CDR3 end, and the germline J gene is used to complete it. The V and J genes are TRBV16 and TRBJ1-3; TRBD1 aligns across 7 bases. The CDR3 spans 16 residues. The V and J ends lost 1 base and 0 bases, in that order; junction bases with no gene match: 3. In germline, CDR1 is SGHSA, CDR2 FRNQAP. The sequenced CDR3 bases are TGTGCAAGCAGCTTAGTTAGGGGGCCTTCTGGAAATACGCTCTAT. This translates into CASSLVRGPSGNTLY. The CDR3 as a whole reads CASSLVRGPSGNTLYF.

This clone was detected a few times. These gene names are mouse names. The read finishes 1 residue shy of the CDR3 end, and the germline J gene is used to complete it. The genes are TRBV23 and TRBJ2-5; TRBD1 is taken as the D call from the table, unchecked against the DNA. This CDR3 is 14 amino acids long. Germline CDR1 and CDR2: KGHTA and FQNQQP. The CDR3 spells CSSSQSGQQDTQYF. The CDR3 bases that were read are TGCTCCAGCAGTCAATCTGGACAGCAAGACACCCAGTAC.

A note on this clone: Gene names and germline refer to mouse. The read halts 1 residue ahead of the CDR3 end, with the missing end drawn from the germline J gene. V gene TRBV26 combines with J gene TRBJ1-2, with TRBD1 matching 7 bases. The germline CDR1 and CDR2 sequences are KGHPV and FQNQEV (reference sequence). V was clipped by 5 bases and J by 0 bases; unmatched bases: 3. The CDR3 totals 14 residues. CDR3 bases read: TGTGCCAGCAGTGGACAGGTTGCAAACTCCGACTACACC. Its translation is CASSGQVANSDYT. The entire CDR3 sequence reads CASSGQVANSDYTF.

In the case of this clone: Mouse names are used for the genes. The read finishes 1 residue shy of the CDR3 end, and the germline J gene is used to complete it. This rearrangement joins TRBV19 to TRBJ2-5; D not certain. Germline CDR1 reads FNHDT; CDR2 reads SITEND (reference sequence). CDR3 length: 13 residues. V was cut by 5 bases and J by 0 bases, with 7 bases left in between. Incomplete CDR3 DNA: TGTGCCAGCAGGGGATTTAACCAAGACACCCAGTAC. Its translation: CASRGFNQDTQY. The complete CDR3 sequence is CASRGFNQDTQYF.

On this clone: Germline and genes here are mouse. The read gets to within 1 residue of the CDR3 end, and the germline J gene fills in the rest. This rearrangement joins TRBV29 to TRBJ2-7; D is perhaps TRBD1 (6 bases). The V and J ends lost 4 bases and 7 bases respectively, with 11 bases between them. Germline CDR1 is MSHET and CDR2 is SYDVDS. The CDR3 runs 12 residues. The sequenced part of the CDR3 DNA is TGTGCTAGCAGTTCTCAGGGGCGGGAACAGTAC. Its protein is CASSSQGREQY. The CDR3, in full, reads CASSSQGREQYF.

This clone was detected a few times. Gene and germline names: mouse. The read gets to within 1 residue of the CDR3 end, and the germline J gene fills in the rest. The J gene is TRBJ2-5, the V gene TRBV26; TRBD1 matches at 7 bases. After removal of 5 bases from V and 5 bases from J, the junction contained 4 bases not matched to a gene. Germline lookup yields CDR1 KGHPV and CDR2 FQNQEV (reference sequence). The CDR3 has 13 residues. CDR3 DNA, as far as it was read: TGTGCCAGCAGTGTACAGGGGACAGACACCCAGTAC. As protein: CASSVQGTDTQY. The whole CDR3 is CASSVQGTDTQYF. Based on the CDR3 plus reference TRBV26 and TRBJ2-5, the full variable domain is NSKVIQTPRYLVKGQGQKAKMRCIPEKGHPVVFWYQQNKNNEFKFLINFQNQEVLQQIDMTEKRFSAECPSNSPCSLEIQSSEAGDSALYLCASSVQGTDTQYFGPGTRLLVL.

This clone was recorded only once. Germline and genes here are mouse. The read terminates 1 residue ahead of where the CDR3 ends, so the germline J gene completes it. J is TRBJ1-3 and V is TRBV19; D unclear. The CDR3 covers 13 residues. CDR1 and CDR2 (germline): FNHDT, SITEND (reference sequence). V was pared by 4 bases and J by 3 bases, with 8 bases between. The DNA read from the CDR3 is TGTGCCAGCAGTCGAAGGGTTGGAAATACGCTCTAT. Its translation is CASSRRVGNTLY. The full CDR3 reads CASSRRVGNTLYF.

As regards this clone: Gene labels here are mouse ones. The read halts 1 residue ahead of the CDR3 end, with the missing end drawn from the germline J gene. The V call is TRBV14, the J call TRBJ1-1, with no clear D. V was cut by 5 bases and J by 1 base, with 3 bases left in between. Germline V gene data show CDR1 as SGHDT and CDR2 as FRDEAV. This CDR3 region has 11 residues. Partial CDR3 DNA: TGTGCCAGCAGACGGAACACAGAAGTCTTC. Its translation: CASRRNTEVF. The whole CDR3 protein reads CASRRNTEVFF.